This TCR beta chain is from a study of a mutant IDH1 vaccine in newly diagnosed glioma. Turning to the study itself: Of treated patients, around 62% were men and about 38% women, averaging 40.4 years. Receipt of radiotherapy, temozolomide, or both preceded the study, and most received both.

This table comes from immunoSEQ multiplex PCR, and its TCRdb copy is limited to in-frame clones, with some not included. This repertoire shows around 100,000 clones, almost 85% found once; its top ten account for about 5.2%. In the case of this clone: Its antigen is not identified.

Time point in this sample: baseline, week 1 (first vaccination visit). The treatment here: pre-vaccination baseline after standard-of-care therapy. The donors had new WHO grade 3 or 4 astrocytomas; these were IDH1-mutant and ATRX-lost. Overall study results and limits: Top-clonotype changes in peripheral T cells seemed unrelated to pseudoprogression.

The material sequenced was PBMCs, taken from a glioma patient treated with radiotherapy, temozolomide or both. This receptor was identified in a man aged 40-50 years with glioma. Some clones in this sample may be carry-over from other donors' samples.

In DNA form, the CDR3 reads TGTGCCAGCAGACCGGGACAGGGGGCGGGGGGCTACACCTTC. Protein product: CASRPGQGAGGYTF. The V and J genes are TRBV6-6 and TRBJ1-2; 12 bases match TRBD1. The V gene end was trimmed by 6 bases and the J gene end by 8 bases; junction bases not matched to a gene: 7. The length of the CDR3 is 14 residues. Germline CDR1 is MNHNY and CDR2 is SVGAGI (reference sequence).